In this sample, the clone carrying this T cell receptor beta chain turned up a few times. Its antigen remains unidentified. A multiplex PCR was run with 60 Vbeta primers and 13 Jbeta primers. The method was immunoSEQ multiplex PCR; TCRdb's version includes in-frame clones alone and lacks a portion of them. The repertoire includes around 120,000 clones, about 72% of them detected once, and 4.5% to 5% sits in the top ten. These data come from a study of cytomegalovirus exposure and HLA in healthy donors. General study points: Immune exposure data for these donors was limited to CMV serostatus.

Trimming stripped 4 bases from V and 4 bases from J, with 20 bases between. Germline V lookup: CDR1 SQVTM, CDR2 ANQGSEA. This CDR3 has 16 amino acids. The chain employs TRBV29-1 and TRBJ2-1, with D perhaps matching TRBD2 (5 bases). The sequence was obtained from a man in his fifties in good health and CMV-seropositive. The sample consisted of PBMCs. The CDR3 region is CSVGTSRGLVYNEQFF. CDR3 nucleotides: TGCAGCGTTGGTACCTCCAGAGGACTTGTTTACAATGAGCAGTTCTTC.